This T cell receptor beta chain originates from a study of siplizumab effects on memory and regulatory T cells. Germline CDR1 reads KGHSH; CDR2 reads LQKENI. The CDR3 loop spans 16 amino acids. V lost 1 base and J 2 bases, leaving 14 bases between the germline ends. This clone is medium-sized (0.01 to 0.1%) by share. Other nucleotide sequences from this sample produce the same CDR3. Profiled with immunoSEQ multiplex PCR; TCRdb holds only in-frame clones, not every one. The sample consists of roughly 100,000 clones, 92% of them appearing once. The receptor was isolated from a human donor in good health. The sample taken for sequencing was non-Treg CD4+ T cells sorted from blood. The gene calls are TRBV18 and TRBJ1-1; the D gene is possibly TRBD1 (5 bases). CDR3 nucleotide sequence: TGTGCCAGCTCACCACGTGGAAGGGGTAGCAACACTGAAGCTTTCTTT. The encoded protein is CASSPRGRGSNTEAFF.